This T cell receptor beta chain was sequenced in a study of blood T cell repertoires in COVID-19. In the study overall: Specimens from acute and convalescent COVID-19 originated in the United States, Italy and Spain.

How the authors handled the data: Nucleated cell counts were estimated from reference gene primer amplification. The protocol was immunoSEQ multiplex PCR, while the TCRdb copy is restricted to in-frame clones and leaves out a portion. V and J calls and clone size come straight from that table; D and trimming were deduced from the DNA. This sample has around 270,000 clones, with about 89% found just once. V was shortened by 5 bases and J by 4 bases, with 8 bases between the two germline ends. The CDR3 extends over 13 amino acids. Germline CDR1 reads MDHEN; CDR2 reads SYDVKM. The sequenced sample was peripheral blood. The sequence derives from a woman aged 45-65 years with acute or convalescent COVID-19. The rearrangement joins TRBV28 to TRBJ1-4; no clear D gene. The CDR3 coding sequence is TGTGCCAGCAGTCCGGGAGTTAATGAAAAACTGTTTTTT. Translating gives CASSPGVNEKLFF.